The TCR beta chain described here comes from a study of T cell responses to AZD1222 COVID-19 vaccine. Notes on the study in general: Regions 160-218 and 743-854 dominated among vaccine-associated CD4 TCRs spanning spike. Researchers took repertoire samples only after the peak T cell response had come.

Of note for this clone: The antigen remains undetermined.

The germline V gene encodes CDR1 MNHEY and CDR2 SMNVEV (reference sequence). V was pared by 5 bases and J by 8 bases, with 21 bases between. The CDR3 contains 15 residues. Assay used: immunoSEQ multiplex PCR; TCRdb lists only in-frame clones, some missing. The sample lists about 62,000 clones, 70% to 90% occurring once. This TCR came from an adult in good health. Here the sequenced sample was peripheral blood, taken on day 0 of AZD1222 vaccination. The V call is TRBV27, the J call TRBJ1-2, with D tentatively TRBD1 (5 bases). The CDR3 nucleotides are TGTGCCAGCAGTGACCCCGGGCAGGGCCATAAAGGCTACACCTTC. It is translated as CASSDPGQGHKGYTF.